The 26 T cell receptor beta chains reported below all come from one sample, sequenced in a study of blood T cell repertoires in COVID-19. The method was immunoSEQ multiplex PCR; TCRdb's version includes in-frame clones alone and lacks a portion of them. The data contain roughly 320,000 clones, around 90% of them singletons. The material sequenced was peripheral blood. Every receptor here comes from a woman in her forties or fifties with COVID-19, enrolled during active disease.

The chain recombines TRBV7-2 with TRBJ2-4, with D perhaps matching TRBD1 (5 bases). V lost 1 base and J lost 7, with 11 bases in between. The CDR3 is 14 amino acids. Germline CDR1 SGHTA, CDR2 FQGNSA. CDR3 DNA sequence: TGTGCCAGCAGCTTAGATAGGGGTGTGAACATTCAGTACTTC. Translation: CASSLDRGVNIQYF.

The CDR3 bases are TGTGCCAGCAGCTGGGAGATTAACACTGAAGCTTTCTTT. Its protein is CASSWEINTEAFF. The genes are TRBV12-1 and TRBJ1-1. TRBV12-1 is termed a pseudogene. This CDR3 is 13 amino acids long.

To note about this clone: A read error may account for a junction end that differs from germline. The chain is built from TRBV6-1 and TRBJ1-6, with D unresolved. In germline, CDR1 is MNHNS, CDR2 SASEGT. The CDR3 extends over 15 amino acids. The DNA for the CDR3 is TGTGCCAGCAGTGACAGGATGTTCTATGATTCACCCCTCCACTTT. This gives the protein CASSDRMFYDSPLHF.

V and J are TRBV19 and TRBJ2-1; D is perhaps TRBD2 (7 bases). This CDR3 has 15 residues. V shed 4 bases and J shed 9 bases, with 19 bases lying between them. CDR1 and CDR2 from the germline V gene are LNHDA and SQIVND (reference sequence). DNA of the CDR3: TGTGCCAGTAGTACTGAGCGGGTGAGGGGGGGTGAGCAGTTCTTC. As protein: CASSTERVRGGEQFF.

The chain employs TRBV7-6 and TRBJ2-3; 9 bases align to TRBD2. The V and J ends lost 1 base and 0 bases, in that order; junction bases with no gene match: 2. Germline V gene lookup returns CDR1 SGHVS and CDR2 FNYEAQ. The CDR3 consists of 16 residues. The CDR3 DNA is TGTGCCAGCAGCTTAGGGACTAGCGTAAGCACAGATACGCAGTATTTT. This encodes CASSLGTSVSTDTQYF.

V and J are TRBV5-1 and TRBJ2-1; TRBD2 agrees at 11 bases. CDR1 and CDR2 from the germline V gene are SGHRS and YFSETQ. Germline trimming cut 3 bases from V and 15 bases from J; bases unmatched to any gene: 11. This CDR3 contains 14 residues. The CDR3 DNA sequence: TGCGCCAGCAGCTCGACACCAACTAGCGGGAGTTGGTTCTTC. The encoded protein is CASSSTPTSGSWFF.

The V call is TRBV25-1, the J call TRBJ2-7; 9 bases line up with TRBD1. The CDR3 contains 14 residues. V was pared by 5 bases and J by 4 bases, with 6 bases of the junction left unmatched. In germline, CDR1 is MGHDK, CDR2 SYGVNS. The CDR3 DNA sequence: TGTGCCAGCAGTCCGGGACAGGGTACGTACGAGCAGTACTTC. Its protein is CASSPGQGTYEQYF.

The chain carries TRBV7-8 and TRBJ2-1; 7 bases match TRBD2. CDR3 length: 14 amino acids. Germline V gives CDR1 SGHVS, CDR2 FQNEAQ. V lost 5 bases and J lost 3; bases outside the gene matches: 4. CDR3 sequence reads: CASSGSGDYNEQFF. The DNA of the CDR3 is TGTGCCAGCAGCGGAAGCGGGGACTACAATGAGCAGTTCTTC.

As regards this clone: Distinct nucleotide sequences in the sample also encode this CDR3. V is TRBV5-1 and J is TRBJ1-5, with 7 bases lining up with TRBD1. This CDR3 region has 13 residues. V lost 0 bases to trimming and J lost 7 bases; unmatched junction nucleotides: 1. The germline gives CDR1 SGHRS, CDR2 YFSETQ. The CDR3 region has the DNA TGCGCCAGCAGCTTGGAGGGGGCCCAGCCCCAGCATTTT. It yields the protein CASSLEGAQPQHF. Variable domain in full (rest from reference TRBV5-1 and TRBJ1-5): KAGVTQTPRYLIKTRGQQVTLSCSPISGHRSVSWYQQTPGQGLQFLFEYFSETQRNKGNFPGRFSGRQFSNSRSEMNVSTLELGDSALYLCASSLEGAQPQHFGDGTRLSIL.

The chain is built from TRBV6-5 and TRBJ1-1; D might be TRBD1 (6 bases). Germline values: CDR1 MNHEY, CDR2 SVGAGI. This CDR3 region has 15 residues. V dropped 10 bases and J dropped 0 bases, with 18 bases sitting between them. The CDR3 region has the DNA TGTGCCACGATGGACAGACGATTCATGAACACTGAAGCTTTCTTT. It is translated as CATMDRRFMNTEAFF.

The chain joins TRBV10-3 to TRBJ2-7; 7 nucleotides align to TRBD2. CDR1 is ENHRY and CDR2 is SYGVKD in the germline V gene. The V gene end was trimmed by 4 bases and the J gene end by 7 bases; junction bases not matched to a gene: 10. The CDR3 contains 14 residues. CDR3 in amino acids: CAISGPREGQEQYF. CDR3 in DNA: TGTGCCATCAGTGGGCCGAGGGAGGGCCAAGAGCAGTACTTC.

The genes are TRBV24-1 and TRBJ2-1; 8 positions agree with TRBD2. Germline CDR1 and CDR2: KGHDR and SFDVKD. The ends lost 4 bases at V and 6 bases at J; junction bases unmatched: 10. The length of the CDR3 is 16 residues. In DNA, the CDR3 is TGTGCCACCAGTGACCCCGGGCTAGCGGGTGGCAATGAGCAGTTCTTC. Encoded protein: CATSDPGLAGGNEQFF.

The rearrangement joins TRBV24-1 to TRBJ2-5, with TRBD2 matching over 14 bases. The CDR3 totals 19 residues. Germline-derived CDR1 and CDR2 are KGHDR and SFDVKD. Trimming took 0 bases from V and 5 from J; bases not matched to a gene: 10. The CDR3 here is CATSDLAPGLAGEGETQYF. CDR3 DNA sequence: TGTGCCACCAGTGATTTGGCCCCGGGACTAGCGGGAGAGGGGGAGACCCAGTACTTC.

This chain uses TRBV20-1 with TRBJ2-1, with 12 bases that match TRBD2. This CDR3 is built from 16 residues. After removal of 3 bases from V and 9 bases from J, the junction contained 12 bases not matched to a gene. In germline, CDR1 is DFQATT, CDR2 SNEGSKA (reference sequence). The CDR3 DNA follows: TGCAGTGCTAGTCTAGCGGGAGGGCCTCAAGGGTCTGAGCAGTTCTTC. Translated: CSASLAGGPQGSEQFF.

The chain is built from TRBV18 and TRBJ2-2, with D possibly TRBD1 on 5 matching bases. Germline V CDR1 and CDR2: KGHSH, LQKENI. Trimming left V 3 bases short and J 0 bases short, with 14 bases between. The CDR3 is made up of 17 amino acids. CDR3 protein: CASSPQPSTANTGELFF. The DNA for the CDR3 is TGTGCCAGCTCACCTCAGCCCTCGACAGCGAACACCGGGGAGCTGTTTTTT.

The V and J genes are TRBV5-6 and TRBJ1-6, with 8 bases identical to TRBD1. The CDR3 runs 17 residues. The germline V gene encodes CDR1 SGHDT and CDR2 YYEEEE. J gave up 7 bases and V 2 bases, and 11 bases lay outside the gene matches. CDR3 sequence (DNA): TGTGCCAGCAGCTTACGACCCGGGACAGGCGGGAATTCACCCCTCCACTTT. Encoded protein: CASSLRPGTGGNSPLHF.

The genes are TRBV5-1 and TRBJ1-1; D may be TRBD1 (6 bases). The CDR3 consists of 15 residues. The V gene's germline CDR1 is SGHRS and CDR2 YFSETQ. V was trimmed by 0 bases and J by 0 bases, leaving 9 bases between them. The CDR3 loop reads CASSLDPGVNTEAFF. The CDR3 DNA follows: TGCGCCAGCAGCTTGGATCCAGGGGTGAACACTGAAGCTTTCTTT.

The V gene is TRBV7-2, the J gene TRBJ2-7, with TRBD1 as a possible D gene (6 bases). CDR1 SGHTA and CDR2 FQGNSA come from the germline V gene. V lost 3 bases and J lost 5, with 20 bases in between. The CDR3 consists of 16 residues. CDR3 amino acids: CASSFAPGQILHEQYF. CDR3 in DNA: TGTGCCAGCAGCTTCGCACCTGGACAGATTCTTCACGAGCAGTACTTC.

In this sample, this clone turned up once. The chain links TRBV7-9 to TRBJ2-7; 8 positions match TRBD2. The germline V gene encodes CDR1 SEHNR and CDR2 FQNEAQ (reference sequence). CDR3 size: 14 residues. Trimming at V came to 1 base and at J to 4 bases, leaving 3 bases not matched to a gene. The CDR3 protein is CASSLDSGRYEQYF. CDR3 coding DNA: TGTGCCAGCAGCTTAGACAGCGGGAGATACGAGCAGTACTTC. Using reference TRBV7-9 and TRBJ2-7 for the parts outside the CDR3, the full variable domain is DTGVSQNPRHKITKRGQNVTFRCDPISEHNRLYWYRQTLGQGPEFLTYFQNEAQLEKSRLLSDRFSAERPKGSFSTLEIQRTEQGDSAMYLCASSLDSGRYEQYFGPGTRLTVT.

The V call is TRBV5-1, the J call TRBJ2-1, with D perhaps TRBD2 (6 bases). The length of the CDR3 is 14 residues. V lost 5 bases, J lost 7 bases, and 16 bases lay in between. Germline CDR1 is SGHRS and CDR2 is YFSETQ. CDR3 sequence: CASRSEAGPNEQFF. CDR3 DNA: TGCGCCAGCAGATCTGAGGCGGGACCAAATGAGCAGTTCTTC.

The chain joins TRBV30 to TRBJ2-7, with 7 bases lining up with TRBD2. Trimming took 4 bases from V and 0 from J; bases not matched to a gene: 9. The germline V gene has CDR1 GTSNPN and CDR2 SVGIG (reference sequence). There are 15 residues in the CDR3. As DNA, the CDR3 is TGTGCCTGGAAAATAGCTAGCGGTAGCTCCTACGAGCAGTACTTC. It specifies CAWKIASGSSYEQYF.

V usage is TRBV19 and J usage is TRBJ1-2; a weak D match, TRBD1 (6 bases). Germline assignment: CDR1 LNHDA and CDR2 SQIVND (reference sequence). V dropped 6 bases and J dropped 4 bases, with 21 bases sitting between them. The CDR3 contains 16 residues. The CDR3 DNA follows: TGTGCCAGTAGGGTCTACCTACAGGGCCTTACCTATGGCTACACCTTC. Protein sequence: CASRVYLQGLTYGYTF.

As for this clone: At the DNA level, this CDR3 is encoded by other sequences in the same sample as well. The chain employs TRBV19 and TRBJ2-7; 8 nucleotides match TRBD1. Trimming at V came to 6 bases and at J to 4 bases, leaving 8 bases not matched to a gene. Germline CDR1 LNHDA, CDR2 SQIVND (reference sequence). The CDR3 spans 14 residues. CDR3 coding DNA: TGTGCCAGTAGGGCGACAGGGGCCGGGTACGAGCAGTACTTC. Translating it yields CASRATGAGYEQYF.

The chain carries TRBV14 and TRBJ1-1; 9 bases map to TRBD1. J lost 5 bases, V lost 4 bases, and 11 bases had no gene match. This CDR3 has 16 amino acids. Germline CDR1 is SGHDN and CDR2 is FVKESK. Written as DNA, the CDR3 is TGTGCCAGCAGCCCTGGGACAGGGAGAGGGAGAACTGAAGCTTTCTTT. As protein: CASSPGTGRGRTEAFF.

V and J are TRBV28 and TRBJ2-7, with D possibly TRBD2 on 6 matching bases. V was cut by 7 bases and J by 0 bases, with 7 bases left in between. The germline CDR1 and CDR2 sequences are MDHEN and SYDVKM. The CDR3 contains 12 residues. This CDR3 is CASTGSSYEQYF. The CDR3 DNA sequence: TGTGCCAGCACCGGGAGCTCCTACGAGCAGTACTTC.

In DNA, the CDR3 is TGTGCCTGGAGTCCCGGGACTTTATCCTACGAGCAGTACTTC. Its translation is CAWSPGTLSYEQYF. The chain combines TRBV30 with TRBJ2-7; D may be TRBD2 (6 bases). The CDR3 runs to 14 residues. Germline lookup yields CDR1 GTSNPN and CDR2 SVGIG (reference sequence). Between the trimmed V and J ends, which lost 2 bases and 1 base, there was a span of 12 bases.